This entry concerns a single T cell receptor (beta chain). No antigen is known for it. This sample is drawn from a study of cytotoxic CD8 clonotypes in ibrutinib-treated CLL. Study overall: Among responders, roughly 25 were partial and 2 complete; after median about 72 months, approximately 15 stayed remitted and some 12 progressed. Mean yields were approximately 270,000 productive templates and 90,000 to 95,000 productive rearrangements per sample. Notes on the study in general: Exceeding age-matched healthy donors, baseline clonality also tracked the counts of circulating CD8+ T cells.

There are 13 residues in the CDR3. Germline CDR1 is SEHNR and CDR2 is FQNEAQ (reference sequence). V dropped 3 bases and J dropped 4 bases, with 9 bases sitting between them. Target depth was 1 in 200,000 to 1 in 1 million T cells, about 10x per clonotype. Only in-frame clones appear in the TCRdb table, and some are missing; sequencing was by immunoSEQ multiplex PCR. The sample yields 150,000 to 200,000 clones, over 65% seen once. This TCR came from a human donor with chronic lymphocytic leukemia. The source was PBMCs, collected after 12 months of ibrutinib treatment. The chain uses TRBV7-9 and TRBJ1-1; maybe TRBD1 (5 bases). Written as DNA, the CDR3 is TGTGCCAGCAGCTTGGTTACAGGCACTGAAGCTTTCTTT. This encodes CASSLVTGTEAFF.